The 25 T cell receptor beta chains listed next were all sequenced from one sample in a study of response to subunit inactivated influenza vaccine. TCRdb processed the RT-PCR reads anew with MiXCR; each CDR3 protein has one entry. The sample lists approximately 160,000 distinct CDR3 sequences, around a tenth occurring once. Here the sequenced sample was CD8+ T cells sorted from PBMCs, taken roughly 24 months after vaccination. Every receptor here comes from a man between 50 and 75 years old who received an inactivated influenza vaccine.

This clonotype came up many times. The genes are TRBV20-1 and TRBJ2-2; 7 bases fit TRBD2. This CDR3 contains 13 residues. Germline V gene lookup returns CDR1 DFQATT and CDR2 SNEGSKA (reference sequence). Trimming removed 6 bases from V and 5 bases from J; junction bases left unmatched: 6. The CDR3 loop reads CSAKRGETGELFF. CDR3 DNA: TGCAGTGCGAAGCGGGGAGAAACCGGGGAGCTGTTTTTT.

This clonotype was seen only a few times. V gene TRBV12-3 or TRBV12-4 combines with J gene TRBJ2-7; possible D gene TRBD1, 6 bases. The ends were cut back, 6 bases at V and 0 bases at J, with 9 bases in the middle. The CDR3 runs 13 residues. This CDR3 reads CASSGRGSYEQYF. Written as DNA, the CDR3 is TGTGCCAGCAGCGGCAGGGGCTCCTACGAGCAGTACTTC.

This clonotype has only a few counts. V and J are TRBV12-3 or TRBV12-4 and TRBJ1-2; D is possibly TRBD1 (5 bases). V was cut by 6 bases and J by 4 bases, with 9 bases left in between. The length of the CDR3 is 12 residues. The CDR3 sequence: CASSPGSYGYTF. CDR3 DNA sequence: TGTGCCAGCAGCCCAGGGAGCTATGGCTACACCTTC.

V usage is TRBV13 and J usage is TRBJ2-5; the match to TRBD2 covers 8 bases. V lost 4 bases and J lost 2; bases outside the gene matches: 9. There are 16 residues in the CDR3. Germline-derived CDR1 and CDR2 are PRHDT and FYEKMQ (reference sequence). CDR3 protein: CASSSRILAEQETQYF. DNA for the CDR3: TGTGCCAGCAGCTCGCGGATACTAGCGGAGCAAGAGACCCAGTACTTC.

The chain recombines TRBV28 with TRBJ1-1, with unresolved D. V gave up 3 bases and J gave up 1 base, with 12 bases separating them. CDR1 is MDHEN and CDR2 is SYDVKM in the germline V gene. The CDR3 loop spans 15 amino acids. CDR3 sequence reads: CASSFGIKSNTEAFF. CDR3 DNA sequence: TGTGCCAGCAGTTTCGGGATCAAATCGAACACTGAAGCTTTCTTT.

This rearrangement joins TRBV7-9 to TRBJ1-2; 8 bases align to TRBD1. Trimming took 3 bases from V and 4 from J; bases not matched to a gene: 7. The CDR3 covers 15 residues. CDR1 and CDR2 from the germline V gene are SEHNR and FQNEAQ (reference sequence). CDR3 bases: TGTGCCAGCAGCTTCATAACCGGGACAGGCTATGGCTACACCTTC. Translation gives CASSFITGTGYGYTF.

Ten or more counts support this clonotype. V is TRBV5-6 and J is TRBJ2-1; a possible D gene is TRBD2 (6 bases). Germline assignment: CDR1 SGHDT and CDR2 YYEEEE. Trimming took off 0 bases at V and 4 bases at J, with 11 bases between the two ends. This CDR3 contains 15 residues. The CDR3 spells CASSLVGSGYNEQFF. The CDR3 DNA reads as TGTGCCAGCAGCTTGGTCGGGAGTGGTTACAATGAGCAGTTCTTC. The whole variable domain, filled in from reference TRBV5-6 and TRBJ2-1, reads DAGVTQSPTHLIKTRGQQVTLRCSPKSGHDTVSWYQQALGQGPQFIFQYYEEEERQRGNFPDRFSGHQFPNYSSELNVNALLLGDSALYLCASSLVGSGYNEQFFGPGTRLTVL.

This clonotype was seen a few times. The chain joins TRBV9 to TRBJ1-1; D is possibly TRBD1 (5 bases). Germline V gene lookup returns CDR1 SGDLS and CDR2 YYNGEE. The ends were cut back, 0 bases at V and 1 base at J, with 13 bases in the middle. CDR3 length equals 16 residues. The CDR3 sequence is CASSVGDSPRNTEAFF. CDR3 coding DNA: TGTGCCAGCAGCGTAGGGGACTCCCCCCGGAACACTGAAGCTTTCTTT.

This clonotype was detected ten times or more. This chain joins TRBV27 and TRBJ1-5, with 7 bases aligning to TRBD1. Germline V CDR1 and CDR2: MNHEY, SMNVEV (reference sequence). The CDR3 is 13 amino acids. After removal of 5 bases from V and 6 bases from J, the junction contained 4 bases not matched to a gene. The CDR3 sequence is CASSVNRGQPQHF. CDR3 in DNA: TGTGCCAGCAGTGTTAACAGGGGTCAGCCCCAGCATTTT.

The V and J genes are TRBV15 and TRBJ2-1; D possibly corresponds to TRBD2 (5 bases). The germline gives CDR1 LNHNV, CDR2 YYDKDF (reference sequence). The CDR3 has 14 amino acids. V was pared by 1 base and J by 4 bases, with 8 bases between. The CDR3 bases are TGTGCCACCAGCAGAGTGCGGGTATACAATGAGCAGTTCTTC. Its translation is CATSRVRVYNEQFF.

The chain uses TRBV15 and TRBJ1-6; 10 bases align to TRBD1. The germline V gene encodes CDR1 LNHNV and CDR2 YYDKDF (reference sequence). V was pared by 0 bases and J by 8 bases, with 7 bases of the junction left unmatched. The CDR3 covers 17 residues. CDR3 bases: TGTGCCACCAGCAGAGATTCAACGGGACAGGGGTATTCACCCCTCCACTTT. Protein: CATSRDSTGQGYSPLHF.

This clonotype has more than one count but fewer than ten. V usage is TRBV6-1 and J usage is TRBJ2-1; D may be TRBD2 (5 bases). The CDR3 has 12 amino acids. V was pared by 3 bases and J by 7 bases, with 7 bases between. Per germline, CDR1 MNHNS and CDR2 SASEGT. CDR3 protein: CASSDRLNEQFF. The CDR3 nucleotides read TGTGCCAGCAGTGATCGACTAAATGAGCAGTTCTTC.

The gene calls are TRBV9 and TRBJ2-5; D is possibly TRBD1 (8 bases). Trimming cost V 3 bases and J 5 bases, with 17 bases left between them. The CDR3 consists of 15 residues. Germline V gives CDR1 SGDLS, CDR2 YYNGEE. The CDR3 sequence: CASSGQGAAGETQYF. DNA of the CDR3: TGTGCCAGCAGCGGTCAGGGGGCAGCGGGGGAGACCCAGTACTTC.

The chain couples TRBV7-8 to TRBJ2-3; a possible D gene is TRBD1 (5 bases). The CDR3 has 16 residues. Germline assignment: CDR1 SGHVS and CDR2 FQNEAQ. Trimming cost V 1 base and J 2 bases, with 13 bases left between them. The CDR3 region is CASSLGTSVVTDTQYF. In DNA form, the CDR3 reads TGTGCCAGCAGCTTAGGGACATCGGTCGTCACAGATACGCAGTATTTT.

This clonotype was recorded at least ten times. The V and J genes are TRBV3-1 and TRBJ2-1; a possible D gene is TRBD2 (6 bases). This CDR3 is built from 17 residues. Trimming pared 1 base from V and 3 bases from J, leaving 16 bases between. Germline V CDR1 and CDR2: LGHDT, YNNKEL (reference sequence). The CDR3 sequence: CASSQVSGGEIYNEQFF. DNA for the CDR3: TGTGCCAGCAGCCAAGTTTCTGGCGGGGAGATCTACAATGAGCAGTTCTTC.

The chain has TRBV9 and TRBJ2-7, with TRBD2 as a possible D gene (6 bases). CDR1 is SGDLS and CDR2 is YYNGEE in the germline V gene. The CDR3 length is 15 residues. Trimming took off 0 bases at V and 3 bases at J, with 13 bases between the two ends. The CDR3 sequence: CASSVGGDSRYEQYF. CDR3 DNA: TGTGCCAGCAGCGTAGGTGGGGACTCTCGCTACGAGCAGTACTTC.

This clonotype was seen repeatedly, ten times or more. This CDR3 reads CASSYDARLNTGELFF. CDR3 DNA: TGTGCCAGCAGTTACGACGCCAGGCTGAACACCGGGGAGCTGTTTTTT. The chain combines TRBV6-5 with TRBJ2-2; D remains unclear. Germline V gene lookup returns CDR1 MNHEY and CDR2 SVGAGI. Deletions cut 2 bases from V and 1 base from J, with 11 bases between. The CDR3 extends over 16 amino acids.

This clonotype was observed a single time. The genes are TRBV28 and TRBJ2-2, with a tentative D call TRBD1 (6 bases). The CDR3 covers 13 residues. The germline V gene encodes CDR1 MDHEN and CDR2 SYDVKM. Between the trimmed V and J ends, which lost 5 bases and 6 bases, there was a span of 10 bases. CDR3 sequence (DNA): TGTGCCAGCAGTAACCACAGGGCCGGGGAGCTGTTTTTT. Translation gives CASSNHRAGELFF.

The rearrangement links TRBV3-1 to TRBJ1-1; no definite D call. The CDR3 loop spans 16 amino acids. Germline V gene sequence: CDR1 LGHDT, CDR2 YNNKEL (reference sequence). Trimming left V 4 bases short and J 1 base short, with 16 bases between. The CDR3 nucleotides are TGTGCCAGCAGCCTTCGACGGCGGGAGAGGAACACTGAAGCTTTCTTT. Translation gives CASSLRRRERNTEAFF.

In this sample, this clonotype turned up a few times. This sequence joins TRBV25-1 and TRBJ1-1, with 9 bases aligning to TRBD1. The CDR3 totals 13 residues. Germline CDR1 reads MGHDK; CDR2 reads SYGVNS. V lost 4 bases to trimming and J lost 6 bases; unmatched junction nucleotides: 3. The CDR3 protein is CASSAGTGSEAFF. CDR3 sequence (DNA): TGTGCCAGCAGTGCCGGGACAGGGTCTGAAGCTTTCTTT.

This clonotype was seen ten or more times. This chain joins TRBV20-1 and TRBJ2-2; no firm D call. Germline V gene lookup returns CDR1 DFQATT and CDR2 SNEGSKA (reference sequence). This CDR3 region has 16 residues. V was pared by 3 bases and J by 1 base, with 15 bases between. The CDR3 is CSARGWTELNTGELFF. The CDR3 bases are TGCAGTGCTAGGGGCTGGACGGAGCTGAACACCGGGGAGCTGTTTTTT.

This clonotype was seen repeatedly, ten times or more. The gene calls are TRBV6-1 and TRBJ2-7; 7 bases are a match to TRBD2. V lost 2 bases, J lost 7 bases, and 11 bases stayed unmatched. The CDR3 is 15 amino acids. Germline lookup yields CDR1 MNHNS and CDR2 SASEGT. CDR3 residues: CASSERGDWLGEQYF. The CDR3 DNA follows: TGTGCCAGCAGTGAACGGGGGGATTGGTTGGGTGAGCAGTACTTC.

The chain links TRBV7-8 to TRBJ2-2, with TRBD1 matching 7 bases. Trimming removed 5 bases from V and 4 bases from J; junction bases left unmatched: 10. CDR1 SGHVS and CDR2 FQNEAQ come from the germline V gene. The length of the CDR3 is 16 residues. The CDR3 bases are TGTGCCAGCAGCACTAGACAGGGTCTGGCCACCGGGGAGCTGTTTTTT. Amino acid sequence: CASSTRQGLATGELFF.

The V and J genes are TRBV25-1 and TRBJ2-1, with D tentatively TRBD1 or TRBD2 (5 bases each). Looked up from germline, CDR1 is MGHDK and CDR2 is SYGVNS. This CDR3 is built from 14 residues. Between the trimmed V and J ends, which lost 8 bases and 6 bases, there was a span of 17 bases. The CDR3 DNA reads TGTGCCAGCCGACGGCCGGGGCTGCGCAATGAGCAGTTCTTC. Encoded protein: CASRRPGLRNEQFF.

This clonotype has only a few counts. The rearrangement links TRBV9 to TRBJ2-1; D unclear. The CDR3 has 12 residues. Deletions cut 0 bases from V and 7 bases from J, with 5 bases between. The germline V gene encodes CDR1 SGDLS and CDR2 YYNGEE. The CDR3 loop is CASSVVWNEQFF. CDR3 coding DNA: TGTGCCAGCAGCGTAGTCTGGAATGAGCAGTTCTTC.